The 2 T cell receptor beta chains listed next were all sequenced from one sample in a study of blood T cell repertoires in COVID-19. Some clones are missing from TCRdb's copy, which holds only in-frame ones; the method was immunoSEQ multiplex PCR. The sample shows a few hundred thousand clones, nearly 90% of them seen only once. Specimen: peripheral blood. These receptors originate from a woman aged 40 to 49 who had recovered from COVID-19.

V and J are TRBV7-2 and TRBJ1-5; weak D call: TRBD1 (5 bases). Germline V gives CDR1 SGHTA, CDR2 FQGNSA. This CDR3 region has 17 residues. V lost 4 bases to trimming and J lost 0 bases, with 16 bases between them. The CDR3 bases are TGTGCCAGCAGCTCTGTCCCCGACAGATATAGCAATCAGCCCCAGCATTTT. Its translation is CASSSVPDRYSNQPQHF. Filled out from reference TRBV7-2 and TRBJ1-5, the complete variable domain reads GAGVSQSPSNKVTEKGKDVELRCDPISGHTALYWYRQSLGQGLEFLIYFQGNSAPDKSGLPSDRFSAERTGGSVSTLTIQRTQQEDSAVYLCASSSVPDRYSNQPQHFGDGTRLSIL.

CDR3 bases: TGTGCTAGTGGTTTGGTCTTGGACAGGTTAATTAATCAGCCCCAGCATTTT. It specifies CASGLVLDRLINQPQHF. The rearrangement joins TRBV12-5 to TRBJ1-5, with 7 bases that match TRBD1. Germline CDR1 reads LGHNT; CDR2 reads FRNRAP. J lost 4 bases, V lost 0 bases, and 9 bases had no gene match. The CDR3 sequence is 17 residues long. Full variable domain (rest looked up from reference TRBV12-5 and TRBJ1-5): DARVTQTPRHKVTEMGQEVTMRCQPILGHNTVFWYRQTMMQGLELLAYFRNRAPLDDSGMPKDRFSAEMPDATLATLKIQPSEPRDSAVYFCASGLVLDRLINQPQHFGDGTRLSIL.